This TCR beta chain came from a study of long-term antiretroviral therapy in people with HIV. General observations from the study: Once patients were on ART, diversity went higher but still fell short of transplant donor controls. Clones expanded before ART dominated the repertoire at all time points.

Losses at the gene ends were 6 bases for V and 2 bases for J; bases not matched to a gene: 12. This CDR3 has 15 residues. From germline, CDR1 is SQVTM and CDR2 ANQGSEA. At minimum, one pre-ART and two post-ART PBMC samples were obtained from each donor. In regard to this clone: Its target is unknown.

Sequencing relied on immunoSEQ assay v3.0, run at survey level. The table came from immunoSEQ multiplex PCR; TCRdb's copy has only in-frame clones and leaves some out. The sample includes approximately 21,000 clones, 90% of them seen just once. The sequence was collected from a woman between 25 and 40 years old with HIV. J is TRBJ1-2 and V is TRBV29-1; 7 bases line up with TRBD1. The sequenced sample was unsorted PBMCs, obtained 4.2 to 4.5 years before starting antiretroviral therapy. Here the CDR3 DNA reads TGCAGCGTGACAGGGACCGTGAGTAGAAACTATGGCTACACCTTC. It yields the protein CSVTGTVSRNYGYTF. Based on the CDR3 plus reference TRBV29-1 and TRBJ1-2, the full variable domain is SAVISQKPSRDICQRGTSLTIQCQVDSQVTMMFWYRQQPGQSLTLIATANQGSEATYESGFVIDKFPISRPNLTFSTLTVSNMSPEDSSIYLCSVTGTVSRNYGYTFGSGTRLTVV.